This T cell receptor (beta chain) was captured by sequencing in a study of T cell repertoires in cytomegalovirus infection. On this clonotype itself: Its target is not known.

TCRdb called the reads again in MiXCR, with one record for every CDR3 protein. Among a few hundred thousand distinct CDR3 sequences listed, approximately 17% were seen once. The germline V gene encodes CDR1 SEHNR and CDR2 FQNEAQ (reference sequence). This CDR3 is built from 18 residues. V was clipped by 5 bases and J by 4 bases; unmatched bases: 13. General study results and limits: Cumulative public TCR beta family frequency identified carriers of CMV plus the relevant HLA.

The chain joins TRBV7-9 to TRBJ2-2, with 10 positions matching TRBD1. This TCR was recovered from a human donor in good health (CMV status not recorded). Some clones in this sample may be carry-over from other donors' samples. The sample consisted of CD8+ T cells from PBMCs. CDR3 sequence (DNA): TGTGCCAGCAGCCCTAGATTGACAGGGGGCGTCGGCACCGGGGAGCTGTTTTTT. It is translated as CASSPRLTGGVGTGELFF.